The clone carrying this T cell receptor (beta chain) has a count of ten or more. No antigen is known for it. Unique molecular identifiers featured in how the TCRbeta library was prepared. Via MiXCR, TCRdb re-called the PCR reads, giving one row per CDR3 protein. This table holds about 180,000 distinct CDR3 sequences, around 10% found once. The sample comes from a study of T-cell reconstitution after alpha-beta-depleted transplantation in children. Findings of the study overall: Roughly two months post-transplant, alpha-beta T cells reportedly originated from several hundred graft clones that had expanded.

The sequenced sample was PBMCs, obtained before TCRalphabeta/CD19-depleted stem cell transplant. This sequence originates from a boy between 2 and 10 years old with acute myeloid leukemia, due to receive a stem cell transplant.

This chain's CDR3 is CASSFQRTDTQYF. The CDR3 nucleotides are TGTGCCAGCAGCTTCCAGCGCACAGATACGCAGTATTTT. The chain recombines TRBV11-2 with TRBJ2-3; D is undetermined. Germline CDR1 SGHAT, CDR2 FQNNGV. V shed 3 bases and J shed 1 base, with 5 bases lying between them. The CDR3 extends over 13 amino acids. The complete variable domain, with remaining parts taken from reference TRBV11-2 and TRBJ2-3, reads EAGVAQSPRYKIIEKRQSVAFWCNPISGHATLYWYQQILGQGPKLLIQFQNNGVVDDSQLPKDRFSAERLKGVDSTLKIQPAKLEDSAVYLCASSFQRTDTQYFGPGTRLTVL.